Following are 25 T cell receptor beta chains from one sample sequenced in a study of blood T cell repertoires in COVID-19. The table came from immunoSEQ multiplex PCR; TCRdb's copy has only in-frame clones and leaves some out. The table lists fewer than 250,000 clones, more than 75% of them singletons, with 5% to 7% in the top ten. What was sequenced was peripheral blood. The origin of the receptors is a woman of 80 years or more with COVID-19, enrolled during active disease.

The V call is TRBV18, the J call TRBJ1-1; D is ambiguous. Trimming shortened V by 6 bases and J by 6 bases, and 23 bases separated the two germline ends. This CDR3 is built from 16 residues. The germline V gene has CDR1 KGHSH and CDR2 LQKENI. CDR3 loop: CASSRNSPQQASEAFF. The CDR3 nucleotides are TGTGCCAGCTCTCGCAACAGTCCGCAACAAGCCTCTGAAGCTTTCTTT.

The chain joins TRBV18 to TRBJ1-2; 9 bases align to TRBD1. Germline V lookup: CDR1 KGHSH, CDR2 LQKENI. The CDR3 extends over 13 amino acids. V lost 3 bases, J lost 7 bases, and 3 bases stayed unmatched. CDR3 DNA sequence: TGTGCCAGCTCACCGGACAGGGGAAGTGGCTACACCTTC. Amino acid sequence: CASSPDRGSGYTF.

CDR3 sequence: CASSFEGKEEGREKLFF. For the CDR3, the DNA is TGTGCCAGCAGCTTTGAGGGAAAAGAAGAGGGTCGGGAAAAACTGTTTTTT. V usage is TRBV5-4 and J usage is TRBJ1-4; no clear D. The V end lost 2 bases, the J end lost 8 bases, and 22 bases lay between the germline ends. Germline V gene lookup returns CDR1 SGHNT and CDR2 YYREEE (reference sequence). This CDR3 has 17 residues.

The rearrangement links TRBV6-5 to TRBJ2-1, with TRBD2 identical over 16 bases. V trimming: 8 bases; J trimming: 15 bases; junction bases outside the gene matches: 10. CDR3 length equals 14 residues. Germline CDR1 is MNHEY and CDR2 is SVGAGI. The CDR3, as DNA: TGTGCCAGCGGGACTAGCGGGGGGGCCGTTGGGTGGTTCTTC. Its translation is CASGTSGGAVGWFF.

The V and J genes are TRBV6-2 or TRBV6-3 and TRBJ2-1; D is uncertain. V was pared by 0 bases and J by 4 bases, with 16 bases between. Germline CDR1 MNHEY, CDR2 SVGEGT. This CDR3 region has 17 residues. The CDR3 is CASSYSNQRLRYNEQFF. CDR3 bases: TGTGCCAGCAGTTACTCGAACCAGCGTCTTCGTTACAATGAGCAGTTCTTC.

About this clone itself: The identical CDR3 is also encoded by other nucleotide sequences in the sample. CDR3 DNA sequence: TGTGCCAGCAGCTTAGGACAGAACACCGGGGAGCTGTTTTTT. As protein: CASSLGQNTGELFF. The genes are TRBV7-2 and TRBJ2-2; no firm D call. Germline V gene sequence: CDR1 SGHTA, CDR2 FQGNSA. This CDR3 has 14 residues. The V end lost 1 base, the J end lost 1 base, and 4 bases lay between the germline ends.

The chain joins TRBV5-4 to TRBJ1-1; D is uncertain. Germline CDR1 SGHNT, CDR2 YYREEE (reference sequence). The CDR3 sequence is 13 residues long. The V and J ends lost 3 bases and 4 bases respectively, with 10 bases between them. The CDR3: CASSSYIITEAFF. The CDR3 DNA reads as TGTGCCAGCAGCTCCTATATTATCACTGAAGCTTTCTTT.

The rearrangement links TRBV28 to TRBJ1-2; D ambiguous. The CDR3 is 14 residues long. CDR1 is MDHEN, CDR2 SYDVKM, per germline. V lost 3 bases and J 6 bases, leaving 14 bases between the germline ends. This CDR3 reads CASSLGRVPDGYTF. The CDR3 nucleotides are TGTGCCAGCAGTTTGGGGAGAGTACCGGATGGCTACACCTTC.

The chain links TRBV2 to TRBJ2-7; no definite D call. The germline V gene has CDR1 SNHLY and CDR2 FYNNEI. V gave up 3 bases and J gave up 1 base, with 4 bases separating them. The CDR3 is made up of 12 amino acids. Here the CDR3 DNA reads TGTGCCAGCAGTGAGGCATCCTACGAGCAGTACGTC. It codes for CASSEASYEQYV.

The V and J genes are TRBV4-2 and TRBJ2-3; 9 nucleotides match TRBD2. The J segment lost 0 bases and the V segment lost 2 bases, leaving 6 bases of the junction unmatched. The V gene's germline CDR1 is LGHNA and CDR2 YNFKEQ. The CDR3 has 17 amino acids. The CDR3, as DNA: TGTGCCAGCAGCCAATTTAGCGGGGGAGCTAGCACAGATACGCAGTATTTT. Translating gives CASSQFSGGASTDTQYF.

The rearrangement uses TRBV27 and TRBJ2-7; TRBD1 is a possible D gene (5 bases). The V gene lost 5 bases and the J gene lost 3 bases, with 17 bases spanning the gap. Germline V CDR1 and CDR2: MNHEY, SMNVEV (reference sequence). The CDR3 covers 15 residues. The CDR3 region has the DNA TGTGCCAGCAGTCCTTCAGGGTTTATCGGCTACGAGCAGTACGTC. Protein product: CASSPSGFIGYEQYV.

This clone was seen just once. The chain joins TRBV5-1 to TRBJ2-2, with D perhaps matching TRBD2 (5 bases). Germline values: CDR1 SGHRS, CDR2 YFSETQ. The germline V and J ends were trimmed by 1 base and 1 base, with 5 bases remaining between them. This CDR3 spans 14 amino acids. Here the CDR3 reads CASSLSGNTGELFF. CDR3 coding DNA: TGCGCCAGCAGCTTGAGCGGGAACACCGGGGAGCTGTTTTTT.

This clone was picked up one time. The V and J genes are TRBV9 and TRBJ2-7, with 11 positions matching TRBD1. Looked up from germline, CDR1 is SGDLS and CDR2 is YYNGEE. The CDR3 consists of 13 residues. The trim removed 4 bases at V and 6 bases at J, leaving 3 bases unmatched. The CDR3 DNA sequence: TGTGCCAGCAGCAGGACAGGGGGCTTCGAGCAGTACTTC. It specifies CASSRTGGFEQYF.

The chain has TRBV18 and TRBJ1-1; the D is unclear. Germline assignment: CDR1 KGHSH and CDR2 LQKENI. Trimming stripped 2 bases from V and 0 bases from J, with 10 bases between. The CDR3 runs to 15 residues. The CDR3 here is CASSPTAQMNTEAFF. The CDR3 DNA is TGTGCCAGCTCACCAACAGCCCAAATGAACACTGAAGCTTTCTTT.

The genes are TRBV2 and TRBJ1-4; TRBD1 matches 9 bases. The CDR3 is 13 amino acids. The V gene end was trimmed by 8 bases and the J gene end by 8 bases; junction bases not matched to a gene: 6. CDR1 SNHLY and CDR2 FYNNEI come from the germline V gene. The chain's CDR3 is CASGGQGGEKLFF. CDR3 nucleotides: TGTGCCAGCGGGGGACAGGGTGGCGAAAAACTGTTTTTT.

The chain combines TRBV5-1 with TRBJ2-5; 8 positions agree with TRBD2. The CDR3 length is 16 residues. The trim removed 4 bases at V and 1 base at J, leaving 9 bases unmatched. Germline CDR1 reads SGHRS; CDR2 reads YFSETQ. The CDR3 is CASSPGRGAPQETQYF. The CDR3 nucleotides are TGCGCCAGCAGCCCTGGGCGGGGGGCCCCCCAAGAGACCCAGTACTTC.

V usage is TRBV4-2 and J usage is TRBJ1-5, with unresolved D. Germline V gene lookup returns CDR1 LGHNA and CDR2 YNFKEQ. The CDR3 contains 14 residues. Trimming left V 2 bases short and J 4 bases short, with 9 bases between. CDR3 DNA sequence: TGTGCCAGCAGCCAACCAACAGTGAATCAGCCCCAGCATTTT. This codes for CASSQPTVNQPQHF.

The rearrangement links TRBV7-2 to TRBJ2-1; 10 bases map to TRBD2. There are 15 residues in the CDR3. J was trimmed by 1 base and V by 5 bases; bases with no gene match: 2. From germline, CDR1 is SGHTA and CDR2 FQGNSA. The chain's CDR3 is CASSHSGGSYNEQFF. CDR3 DNA: TGTGCCAGCAGCCATAGCGGGGGGTCCTACAATGAGCAGTTCTTC.

The CDR3 DNA is TGTGCCAGCACCCTTCGGCAGGGGAACACCGGGGAGCTGTTTTTT. It translates to CASTLRQGNTGELFF. The chain recombines TRBV28 with TRBJ2-2, with a weak D call TRBD1 (5 bases). The CDR3 totals 15 residues. Trimming stripped 7 bases from V and 1 base from J, with 13 bases between. Germline-derived CDR1 and CDR2 are MDHEN and SYDVKM.

This chain links TRBV25-1 with TRBJ1-2; D is unresolved. In germline, CDR1 is MGHDK, CDR2 SYGVNS. This CDR3 is built from 15 residues. The V end was cut by 3 bases, the J end by 7 bases, with 18 bases between. For the CDR3, the DNA is TGTGCCAGCAGTGATAGTCGCCGGGAGCTAAGTGGCTACACCTTC. Its protein product is CASSDSRRELSGYTF.

V is TRBV5-1 and J is TRBJ2-5; D is possibly TRBD2 (5 bases). Germline loops: CDR1 SGHRS, CDR2 YFSETQ. The CDR3 is 15 residues long. V was pared by 4 bases and J by 0 bases, with 13 bases between. The CDR3 DNA follows: TGCGCCAGCAGCCCGGACGGACTGTACCAAGAGACCCAGTACTTC. Translating it yields CASSPDGLYQETQYF.

The V call is TRBV5-1, the J call TRBJ1-1, with 9 positions matching TRBD1. The CDR3 runs to 16 residues. Losses at the gene ends were 4 bases for V and 5 bases for J; bases not matched to a gene: 12. CDR1 SGHRS and CDR2 YFSETQ come from the germline V gene. CDR3 nucleotide sequence: TGCGCCAGCAGCCCGATGACACTGGGGACAGGGACTGAAGCTTTCTTT. Translating it yields CASSPMTLGTGTEAFF.

The V and J genes are TRBV28 and TRBJ2-7, with no clear D. The germline gives CDR1 MDHEN, CDR2 SYDVKM. Trimming cost V 3 bases and J 4 bases, with 16 bases left between them. This CDR3 region has 15 residues. DNA for the CDR3: TGTGCCAGCAGTTTCGATAAGAGACATAGTTACGAGCAGTACGTC. Its translation is CASSFDKRHSYEQYV.

This clone has a handful of counts. The V call is TRBV25-1, the J call TRBJ1-2; D remains ambiguous. CDR1 is MGHDK, CDR2 SYGVNS, per germline. Trimming stripped 7 bases from V and 0 bases from J, with 12 bases between. The CDR3 is 14 residues long. CDR3 sequence reads: CASKNSGSNYGYTF. The CDR3 coding sequence is TGTGCCAGCAAGAATTCAGGTTCTAACTATGGCTACACCTTC.

This clone was detected only a few times. The J gene is TRBJ2-7, the V gene TRBV11-2; 8 bases line up with TRBD1. The CDR3 has 15 amino acids. After removal of 5 bases from V and 4 bases from J, the junction contained 10 bases not matched to a gene. Germline V gives CDR1 SGHAT, CDR2 FQNNGV. CDR3 DNA: TGTGCCAGCAGCGTCGAACAGGGGGGAAAATACGAGCAGTACTTC. Amino acids: CASSVEQGGKYEQYF.